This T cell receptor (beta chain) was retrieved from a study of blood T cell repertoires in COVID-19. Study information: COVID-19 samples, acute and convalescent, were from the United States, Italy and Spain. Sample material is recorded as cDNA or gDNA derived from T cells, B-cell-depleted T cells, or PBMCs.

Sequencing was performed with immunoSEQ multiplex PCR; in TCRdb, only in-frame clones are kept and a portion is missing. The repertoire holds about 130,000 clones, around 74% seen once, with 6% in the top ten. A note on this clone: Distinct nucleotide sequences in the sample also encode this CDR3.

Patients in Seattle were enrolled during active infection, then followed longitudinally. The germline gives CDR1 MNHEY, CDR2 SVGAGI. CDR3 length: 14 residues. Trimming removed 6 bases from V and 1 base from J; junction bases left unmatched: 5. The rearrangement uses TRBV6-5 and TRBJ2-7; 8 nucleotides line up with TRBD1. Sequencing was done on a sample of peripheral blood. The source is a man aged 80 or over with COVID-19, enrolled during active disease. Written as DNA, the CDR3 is TGTGCCAGCAGATCCGGGACAGGTTCCTACGAGCAGTACTTC. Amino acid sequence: CASRSGTGSYEQYF.